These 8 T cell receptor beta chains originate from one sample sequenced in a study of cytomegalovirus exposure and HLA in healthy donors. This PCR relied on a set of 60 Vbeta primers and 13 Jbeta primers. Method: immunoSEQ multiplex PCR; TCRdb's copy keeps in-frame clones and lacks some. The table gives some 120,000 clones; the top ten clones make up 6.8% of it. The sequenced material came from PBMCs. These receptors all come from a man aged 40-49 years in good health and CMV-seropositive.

CDR3 region: CASSSPGTDNSPLHF. As DNA, the CDR3 is TGTGCCAGCAGCTCCCCCGGGACAGATAATTCACCCCTCCACTTT. This chain links TRBV7-9 with TRBJ1-6; 7 bases align to TRBD1. V lost 4 bases and J lost 5; bases outside the gene matches: 5. This CDR3 has 15 residues. CDR1 is SEHNR and CDR2 is FQNEAQ in the germline V gene (reference sequence).

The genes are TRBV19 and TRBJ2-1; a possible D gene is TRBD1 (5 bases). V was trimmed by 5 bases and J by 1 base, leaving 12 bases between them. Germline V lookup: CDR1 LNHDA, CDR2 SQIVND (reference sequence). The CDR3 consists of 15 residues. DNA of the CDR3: TGTGCCAGTAGTCGCCCGGCAGGGTCCTACAATGAGCAGTTCTTC. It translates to CASSRPAGSYNEQFF.

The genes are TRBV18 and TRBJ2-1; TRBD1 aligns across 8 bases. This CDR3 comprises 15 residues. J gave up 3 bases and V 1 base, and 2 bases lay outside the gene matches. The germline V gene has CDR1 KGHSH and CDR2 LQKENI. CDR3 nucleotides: TGTGCCAGCTCACCACTGGGACAGGACTACAATGAGCAGTTCTTC. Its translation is CASSPLGQDYNEQFF.

The CDR3 loop reads CASGEVPAGEQYF. The CDR3 DNA reads TGCGCCAGCGGGGAGGTGCCGGCAGGCGAGCAGTACTTC. The chain carries TRBV5-1 and TRBJ2-7; maybe TRBD2 (6 bases). CDR1 SGHRS and CDR2 YFSETQ come from the germline V gene. The CDR3 consists of 13 residues. Trimming shortened V by 7 bases and J by 6 bases, and 17 bases separated the two germline ends.

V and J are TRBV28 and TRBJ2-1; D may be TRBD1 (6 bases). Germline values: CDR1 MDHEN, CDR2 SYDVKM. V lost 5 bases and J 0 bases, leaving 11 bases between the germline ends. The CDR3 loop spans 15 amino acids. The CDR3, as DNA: TGTGCCAGCAGTCTGCAGGGGCTCTCCTACAATGAGCAGTTCTTC. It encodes CASSLQGLSYNEQFF.

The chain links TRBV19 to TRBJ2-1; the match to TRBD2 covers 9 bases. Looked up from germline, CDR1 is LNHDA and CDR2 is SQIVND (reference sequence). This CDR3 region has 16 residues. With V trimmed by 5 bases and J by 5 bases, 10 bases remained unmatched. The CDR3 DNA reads TGTGCCAGTAGTGGGGCTAGCGGGAAGAGAGACAATGAGCAGTTCTTC. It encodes CASSGASGKRDNEQFF.

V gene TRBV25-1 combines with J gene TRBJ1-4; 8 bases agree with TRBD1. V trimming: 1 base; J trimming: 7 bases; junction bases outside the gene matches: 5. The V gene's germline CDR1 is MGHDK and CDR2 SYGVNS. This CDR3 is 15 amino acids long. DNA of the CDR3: TGTGCCAGCAGTGAATTCTCCAGGGGGCGTGAAAAACTGTTTTTT. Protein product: CASSEFSRGREKLFF. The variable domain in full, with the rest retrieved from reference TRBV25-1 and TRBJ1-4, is EADIYQTPRYLVIGTGKKITLECSQTMGHDKMYWYQQDPGMELHLIHYSYGVNSTEKGDLSSESTVSRIRTEHFPLTLESARPSHTSQYLCASSEFSRGREKLFFGSGTQLSVL.

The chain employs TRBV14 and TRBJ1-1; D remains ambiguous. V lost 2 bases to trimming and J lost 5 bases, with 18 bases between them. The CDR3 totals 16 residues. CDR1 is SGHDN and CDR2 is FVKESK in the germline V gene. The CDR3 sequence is CASSQFLIQSRTEAFF. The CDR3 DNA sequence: TGTGCCAGCAGCCAATTCCTAATACAGAGTCGGACTGAAGCTTTCTTT.